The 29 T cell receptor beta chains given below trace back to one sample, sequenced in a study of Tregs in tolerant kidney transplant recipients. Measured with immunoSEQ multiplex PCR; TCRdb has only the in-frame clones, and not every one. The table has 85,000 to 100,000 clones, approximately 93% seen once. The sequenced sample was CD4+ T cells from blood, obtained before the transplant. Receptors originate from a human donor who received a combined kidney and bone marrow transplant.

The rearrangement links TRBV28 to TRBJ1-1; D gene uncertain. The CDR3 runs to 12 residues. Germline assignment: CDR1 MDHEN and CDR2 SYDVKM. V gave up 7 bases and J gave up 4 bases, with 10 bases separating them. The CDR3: CASTDGITEAFF. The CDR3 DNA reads TGTGCCAGCACTGACGGGATCACTGAAGCTTTCTTT.

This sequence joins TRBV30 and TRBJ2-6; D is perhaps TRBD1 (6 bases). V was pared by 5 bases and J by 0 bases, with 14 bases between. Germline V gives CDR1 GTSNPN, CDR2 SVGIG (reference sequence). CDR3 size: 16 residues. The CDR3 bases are TGTGCCTGGTGCAGGGGCTCCCGCTCTGGGGCCAACGTCCTGACTTTC. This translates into CAWCRGSRSGANVLTF.

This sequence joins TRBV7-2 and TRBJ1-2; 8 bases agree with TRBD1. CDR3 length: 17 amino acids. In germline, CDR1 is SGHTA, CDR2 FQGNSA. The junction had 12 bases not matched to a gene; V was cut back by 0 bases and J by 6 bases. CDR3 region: CASSLAFWAGGSDGYTF. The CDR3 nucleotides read TGTGCCAGCAGCTTAGCGTTTTGGGCAGGGGGCTCGGATGGCTACACCTTC.

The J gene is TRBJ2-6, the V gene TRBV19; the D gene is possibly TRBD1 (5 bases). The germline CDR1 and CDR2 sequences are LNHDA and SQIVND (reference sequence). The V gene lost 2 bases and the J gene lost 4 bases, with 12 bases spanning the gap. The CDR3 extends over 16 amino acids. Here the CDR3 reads CASSIRQGSGANVLTF. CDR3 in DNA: TGTGCCAGTAGTATACGGCAGGGATCCGGGGCCAACGTCCTGACTTTC.

The CDR3 nucleotides are TGCGCCAGCAGCCAAGATCTTGCGGGAGCTGGGGCCAACGTCCTGACTTTC. The encoded protein is CASSQDLAGAGANVLTF. The chain joins TRBV4-3 to TRBJ2-6, with 7 nucleotides matching TRBD2. V lost 0 bases and J lost 2; bases outside the gene matches: 4. CDR3 length: 17 amino acids. From germline, CDR1 is LGHNA and CDR2 YSLEER.

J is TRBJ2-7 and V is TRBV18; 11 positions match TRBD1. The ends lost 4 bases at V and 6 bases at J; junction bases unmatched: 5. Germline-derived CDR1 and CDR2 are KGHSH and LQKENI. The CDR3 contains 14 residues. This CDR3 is CASSHAGTGGEQYF. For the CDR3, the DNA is TGTGCCAGCTCACACGCCGGGACAGGGGGCGAGCAGTACTTC. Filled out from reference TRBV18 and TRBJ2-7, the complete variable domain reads NAGVMQNPRHLVRRRGQEARLRCSPMKGHSHVYWYRQLPEEGLKFMVYLQKENIIDESGMPKERFSAEFPKEGPSILRIQQVVRGDSAAYFCASSHAGTGGEQYFGPGTRLTVT.

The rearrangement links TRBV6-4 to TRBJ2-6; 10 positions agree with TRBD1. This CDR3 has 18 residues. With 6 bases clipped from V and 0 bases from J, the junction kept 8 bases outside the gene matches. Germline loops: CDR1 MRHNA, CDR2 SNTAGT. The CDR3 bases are TGTGCCAGCAGAAAGGACAGGGGGGAAAGCTCTGGGGCCAACGTCCTGACTTTC. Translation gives CASRKDRGESSGANVLTF.

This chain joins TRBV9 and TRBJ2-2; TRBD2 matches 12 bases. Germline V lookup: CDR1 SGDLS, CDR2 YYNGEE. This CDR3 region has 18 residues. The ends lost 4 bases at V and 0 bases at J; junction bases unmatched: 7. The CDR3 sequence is CASSFRLAGAANTGELFF. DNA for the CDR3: TGTGCCAGCAGCTTCCGACTAGCGGGGGCCGCGAACACCGGGGAGCTGTTTTTT.

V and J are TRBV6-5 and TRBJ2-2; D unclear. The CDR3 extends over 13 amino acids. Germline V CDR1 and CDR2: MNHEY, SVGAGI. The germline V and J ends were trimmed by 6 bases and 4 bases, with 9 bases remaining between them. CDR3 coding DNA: TGTGCCAGCAGGCGAGTTTCCACCGGGGAGCTGTTTTTT. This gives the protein CASRRVSTGELFF.

The CDR3 is CAWTGAYSPLHF. The CDR3, as DNA: TGTGCCTGGACAGGGGCGTATTCACCCCTCCACTTT. The chain employs TRBV30 and TRBJ1-6; TRBD1 is a possible D gene (6 bases). Germline loops: CDR1 GTSNPN, CDR2 SVGIG (reference sequence). The CDR3 runs to 12 residues. Trimming pared 4 bases from V and 8 bases from J, leaving 9 bases between.

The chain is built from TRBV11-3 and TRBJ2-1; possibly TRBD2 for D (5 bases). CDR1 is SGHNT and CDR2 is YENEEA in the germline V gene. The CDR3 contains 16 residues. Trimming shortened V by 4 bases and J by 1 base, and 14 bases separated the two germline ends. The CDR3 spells CASSSPTRYSYNEQFF. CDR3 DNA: TGTGCCAGCAGCTCTCCTACTAGGTATTCCTACAATGAGCAGTTCTTC.

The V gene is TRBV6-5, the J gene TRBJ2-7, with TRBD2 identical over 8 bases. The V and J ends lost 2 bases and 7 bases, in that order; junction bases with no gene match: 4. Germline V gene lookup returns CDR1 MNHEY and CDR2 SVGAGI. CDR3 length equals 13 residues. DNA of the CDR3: TGTGCCAGCAGTTACCGGGGGGGCGGGGAGCAGTACTTC. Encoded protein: CASSYRGGGEQYF.

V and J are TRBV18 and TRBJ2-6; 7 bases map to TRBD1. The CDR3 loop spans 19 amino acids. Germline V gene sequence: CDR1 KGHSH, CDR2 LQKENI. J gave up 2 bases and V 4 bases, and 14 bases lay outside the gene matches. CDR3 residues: CASSRFIGQAMPGANVLTF. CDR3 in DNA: TGTGCCAGCTCACGCTTTATAGGACAGGCTATGCCTGGGGCCAACGTCCTGACTTTC.

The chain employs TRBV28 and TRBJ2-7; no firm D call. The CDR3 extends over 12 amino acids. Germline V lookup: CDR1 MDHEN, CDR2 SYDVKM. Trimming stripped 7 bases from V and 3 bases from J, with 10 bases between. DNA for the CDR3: TGTGCCAGCAAGCAGGCCAACTACGAGCAGTACTTC. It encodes CASKQANYEQYF.

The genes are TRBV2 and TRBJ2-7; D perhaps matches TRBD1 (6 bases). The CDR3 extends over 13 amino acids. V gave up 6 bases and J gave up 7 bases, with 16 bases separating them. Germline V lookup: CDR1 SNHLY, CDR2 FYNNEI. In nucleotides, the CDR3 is TGTGCCAGCAGGGTTAGGGGGTCTCTGGAGCAGTACTTC. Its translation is CASRVRGSLEQYF.

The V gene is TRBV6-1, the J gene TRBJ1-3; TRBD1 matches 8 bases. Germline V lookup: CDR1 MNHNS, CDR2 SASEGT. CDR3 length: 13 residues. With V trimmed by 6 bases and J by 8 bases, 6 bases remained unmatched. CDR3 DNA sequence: TGTGCCAGCAGGACAGGGGAGGGATACACCATATATTTT. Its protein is CASRTGEGYTIYF.

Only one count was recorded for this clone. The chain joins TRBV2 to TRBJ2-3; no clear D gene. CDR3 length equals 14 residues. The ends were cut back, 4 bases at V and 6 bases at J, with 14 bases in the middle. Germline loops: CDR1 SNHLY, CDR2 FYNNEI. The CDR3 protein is CASSVAARQDTQYF. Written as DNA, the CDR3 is TGTGCCAGCAGTGTGGCGGCGCGCCAGGATACGCAGTATTTT.

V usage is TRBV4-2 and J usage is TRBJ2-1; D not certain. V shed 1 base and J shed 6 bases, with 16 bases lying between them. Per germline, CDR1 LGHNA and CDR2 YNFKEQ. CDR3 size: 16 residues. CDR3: CASSQAGSNPVNEQFF. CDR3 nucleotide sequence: TGTGCCAGCAGCCAAGCAGGTAGTAATCCCGTCAATGAGCAGTTCTTC.

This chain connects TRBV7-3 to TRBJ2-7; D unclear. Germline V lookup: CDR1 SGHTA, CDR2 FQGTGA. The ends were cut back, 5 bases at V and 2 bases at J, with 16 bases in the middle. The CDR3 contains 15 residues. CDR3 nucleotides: TGTGCCAGCAGCCCAGTATTTGGGCCAGCCTACGAGCAGTACTTC. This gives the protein CASSPVFGPAYEQYF.

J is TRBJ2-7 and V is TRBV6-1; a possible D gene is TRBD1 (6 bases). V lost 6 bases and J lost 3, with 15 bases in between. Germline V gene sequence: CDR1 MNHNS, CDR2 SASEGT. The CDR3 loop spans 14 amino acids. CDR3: CASRNLDSNYEQYF. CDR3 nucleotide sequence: TGTGCCAGCAGGAACCTGGACAGTAACTACGAGCAGTACTTC.

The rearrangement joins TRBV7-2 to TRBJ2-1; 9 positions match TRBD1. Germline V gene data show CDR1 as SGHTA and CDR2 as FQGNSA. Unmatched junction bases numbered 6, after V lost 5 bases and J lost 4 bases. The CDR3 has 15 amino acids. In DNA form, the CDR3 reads TGTGCCAGCAGCCCGGACAGGGGCCCTTACAATGAGCAGTTCTTC. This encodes CASSPDRGPYNEQFF.

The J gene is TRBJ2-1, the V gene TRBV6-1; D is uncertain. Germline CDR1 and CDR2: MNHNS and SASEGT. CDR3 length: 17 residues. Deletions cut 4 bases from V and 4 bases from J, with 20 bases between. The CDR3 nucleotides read TGTGCCAGCAGTGCCGTGGATATCTACCAACAGTACAATGAGCAGTTCTTC. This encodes CASSAVDIYQQYNEQFF.

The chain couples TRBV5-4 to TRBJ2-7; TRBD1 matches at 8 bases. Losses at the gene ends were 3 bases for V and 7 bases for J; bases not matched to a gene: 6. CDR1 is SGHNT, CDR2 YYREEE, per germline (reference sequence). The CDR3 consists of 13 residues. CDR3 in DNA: TGTGCCAGCAGCTGGGGACAGGACCGGGAGCAGTACTTC. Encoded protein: CASSWGQDREQYF.

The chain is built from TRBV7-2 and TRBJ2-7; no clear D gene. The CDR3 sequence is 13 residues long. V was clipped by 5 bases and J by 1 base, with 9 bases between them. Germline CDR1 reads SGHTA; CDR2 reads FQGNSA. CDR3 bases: TGTGCCAGCAGCGACACACGGTCCTACGAGCAGTACTTC. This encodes CASSDTRSYEQYF.

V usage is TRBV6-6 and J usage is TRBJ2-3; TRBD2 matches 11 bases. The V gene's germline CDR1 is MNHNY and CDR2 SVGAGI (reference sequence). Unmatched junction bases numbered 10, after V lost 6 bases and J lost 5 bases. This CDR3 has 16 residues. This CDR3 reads CASRAPLAGAVDTQYF. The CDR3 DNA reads TGTGCCAGCAGAGCCCCACTAGCGGGGGCGGTAGATACGCAGTATTTT.

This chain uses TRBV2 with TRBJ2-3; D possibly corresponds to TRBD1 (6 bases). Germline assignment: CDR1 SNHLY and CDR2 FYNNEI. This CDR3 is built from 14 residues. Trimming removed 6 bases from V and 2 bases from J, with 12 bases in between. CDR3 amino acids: CASRWQGNTDTQYF. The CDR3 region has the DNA TGTGCCAGCAGGTGGCAGGGGAACACAGATACGCAGTATTTT.

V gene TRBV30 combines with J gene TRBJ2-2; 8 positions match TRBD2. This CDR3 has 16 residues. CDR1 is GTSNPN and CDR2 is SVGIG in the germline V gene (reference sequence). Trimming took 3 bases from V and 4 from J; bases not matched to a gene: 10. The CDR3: CAWRAPGLGATGELFF. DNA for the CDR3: TGTGCCTGGAGAGCCCCGGGACTAGGTGCCACCGGGGAGCTGTTTTTT.

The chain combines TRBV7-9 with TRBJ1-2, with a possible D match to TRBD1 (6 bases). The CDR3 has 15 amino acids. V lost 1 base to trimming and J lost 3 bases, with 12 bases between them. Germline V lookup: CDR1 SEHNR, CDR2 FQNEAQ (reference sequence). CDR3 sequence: CASSLGQGPHYGYTF. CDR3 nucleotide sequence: TGTGCCAGCAGCTTAGGTCAGGGGCCTCACTATGGCTACACCTTC.

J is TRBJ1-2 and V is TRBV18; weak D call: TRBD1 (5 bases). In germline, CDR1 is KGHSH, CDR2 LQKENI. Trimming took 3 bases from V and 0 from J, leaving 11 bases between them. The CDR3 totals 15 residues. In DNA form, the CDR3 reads TGTGCCAGCTCACCCGCGGTGGGGCCTAACTATGGCTACACCTTC. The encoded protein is CASSPAVGPNYGYTF.